The 15 T cell receptor beta chains listed next were all sequenced from one sample in a study of blood T cell repertoires in COVID-19. Sequencing was performed with immunoSEQ multiplex PCR; in TCRdb, only in-frame clones are kept and a portion is missing. The sample has some 140,000 clones; roughly four fifths are singletons. Sample: peripheral blood. Every receptor here comes from a human donor in a cohort sampled during active COVID-19.

This sequence joins TRBV29-1 and TRBJ2-1; TRBD1 matches at 9 bases. The CDR3 has 15 residues. The V gene end was trimmed by 7 bases and the J gene end by 7 bases; junction bases not matched to a gene: 14. Germline values: CDR1 SQVTM, CDR2 ANQGSEA. The CDR3 here is CSATTGGGRGNEQFF. In nucleotides, the CDR3 is TGCAGCGCAACCACAGGGGGCGGTCGGGGGAATGAGCAGTTCTTC.

V usage is TRBV10-2 and J usage is TRBJ1-1; D not certain. The CDR3 consists of 14 residues. V was cut by 0 bases and J by 1 base, with 6 bases left in between. In germline, CDR1 is WSHSY, CDR2 SAAADI. CDR3 nucleotides: TGCGCCAGCAGTGAGTCTCCAGGGAACACTGAAGCTTTCTTT. It is translated as CASSESPGNTEAFF.

The CDR3 spells CASSLTVSGGGSYEQYF. CDR3 nucleotides: TGTGCCAGCAGCTTAACGGTCTCGGGCGGGGGGTCCTACGAGCAGTACTTC. The V call is TRBV11-2, the J call TRBJ2-7; 8 nucleotides match TRBD2. Germline V gene sequence: CDR1 SGHAT, CDR2 FQNNGV. The CDR3 consists of 17 residues. Unmatched junction bases numbered 10, after V lost 2 bases and J lost 1 base.

The sample holds one count of this clone. The chain carries TRBV6-6 and TRBJ1-2; the match to TRBD1 covers 10 bases. Germline V gene data show CDR1 as MNHNY and CDR2 as SVGAGI (reference sequence). The CDR3 is 15 residues long. V was clipped by 6 bases and J by 6 bases; unmatched bases: 10. The CDR3 DNA is TGTGCCAGCAGACCAAGCACGACAGGGGGCGATGGCTACACCTTC. It yields the protein CASRPSTTGGDGYTF.

The chain uses TRBV3-1 (or the pseudogene TRBV3-2) and TRBJ1-6; 7 bases fit TRBD1. The germline V gene encodes CDR1 LGHDT and CDR2 YNNKEL (reference sequence). CDR3 length: 16 amino acids. Unmatched junction bases numbered 3, after V lost 4 bases and J lost 0 bases. CDR3: CASSLQGSSYNSPLHF. In DNA form, the CDR3 reads TGTGCCAGCAGCCTACAGGGGAGCTCCTATAATTCACCCCTCCACTTT.

This sequence joins TRBV12-3 or TRBV12-4 and TRBJ1-1; no reliable D call. The CDR3 length is 11 residues. V shed 1 base and J shed 6 bases, with 3 bases lying between them. In DNA form, the CDR3 reads TGTGCCAGCAGTTTAGGGCCTGAAGCTTTCTTT. Amino acids: CASSLGPEAFF.

The chain recombines TRBV5-1 with TRBJ2-3, with D perhaps matching TRBD1 (6 bases). The CDR3 spans 15 residues. In germline, CDR1 is SGHRS, CDR2 YFSETQ. V gave up 2 bases and J gave up 1 base, with 11 bases separating them. The CDR3 nucleotides read TGCGCCAGCAGCTTTACAGGGTATGGCACAGATACGCAGTATTTT. It is translated as CASSFTGYGTDTQYF.

The gene calls are TRBV30 and TRBJ1-1; TRBD1 matches 7 bases. V trimming: 1 base; J trimming: 4 bases; junction bases outside the gene matches: 6. Germline V gene sequence: CDR1 GTSNPN, CDR2 SVGIG (reference sequence). The CDR3 covers 14 residues. CDR3: CAWSGDRTSTEAFF. The DNA for the CDR3 is TGTGCCTGGAGTGGGGACAGAACGTCCACTGAAGCTTTCTTT. The full variable domain, its missing parts supplied by reference TRBV30 and TRBJ1-1, is SQTIHQWPATLVQPVGSPLSLECTVEGTSNPNLYWYRQAAGRGLQLLFYSVGIGQISSEVPQNLSASRPQDRQFILSSKKLLLSDSGFYLCAWSGDRTSTEAFFGQGTRLTVV.

The chain has TRBV7-2 and TRBJ2-1, with D unresolved. The CDR3 has 12 residues. Germline loops: CDR1 SGHTA, CDR2 FQGNSA. V shed 3 bases and J shed 10 bases, with 10 bases lying between them. The CDR3 sequence is CASSFPFGEQFF. CDR3 DNA: TGTGCCAGCAGCTTCCCATTTGGCGAGCAGTTCTTC.

This clone was seen just once. The chain carries TRBV25-1 and TRBJ2-3; 9 bases are a match to TRBD1. This CDR3 is 16 amino acids long. V lost 2 bases and J lost 2; bases outside the gene matches: 5. Germline V gene data show CDR1 as MGHDK and CDR2 as SYGVNS. The CDR3 DNA follows: TGTGCCAGCAGTGAAGGACAGGGGCCCCCCACAGATACGCAGTATTTT. Its protein product is CASSEGQGPPTDTQYF.

The chain carries TRBV30 and TRBJ2-7; D not resolved. Between the trimmed V and J ends, which lost 2 bases and 2 bases, there was a span of 4 bases. Germline V gene lookup returns CDR1 GTSNPN and CDR2 SVGIG (reference sequence). The CDR3 is made up of 11 amino acids. The CDR3 sequence: CAWSSAYEQYF. The CDR3, as DNA: TGTGCCTGGAGTTCTGCCTACGAGCAGTACTTC. Full variable domain (outside the CDR3, taken from reference TRBV30 and TRBJ2-7): SQTIHQWPATLVQPVGSPLSLECTVEGTSNPNLYWYRQAAGRGLQLLFYSVGIGQISSEVPQNLSASRPQDRQFILSSKKLLLSDSGFYLCAWSSAYEQYFGPGTRLTVT.

The CDR3 loop is CAWSPVAYGYTF. The CDR3 nucleotides are TGTGCCTGGAGTCCGGTCGCCTATGGCTACACCTTC. The rearrangement links TRBV30 to TRBJ1-2, with D unclear. Looked up from germline, CDR1 is GTSNPN and CDR2 is SVGIG (reference sequence). This CDR3 has 12 residues. V dropped 2 bases and J dropped 4 bases, with 8 bases sitting between them.

The rearrangement joins TRBV3-1 (or the pseudogene TRBV3-2) to TRBJ1-4; D remains unclear. With 0 bases removed from V and 11 bases from J, the gap between germline ends came to 16 bases. Germline CDR1 reads LGHDT; CDR2 reads YNNKEL (reference sequence). The CDR3 runs 15 residues. CDR3 region: CASSQDLGRARKLFF. In DNA form, the CDR3 reads TGTGCCAGCAGCCAAGATCTGGGGAGGGCACGGAAACTGTTTTTT.

J is TRBJ2-6 and V is TRBV28; D unclear. Per germline, CDR1 MDHEN and CDR2 SYDVKM. This CDR3 spans 17 amino acids. V was trimmed by 6 bases and J by 0 bases, leaving 15 bases between them. The CDR3: CASSTHPFSSGANVLTF. The CDR3 nucleotides are TGTGCCAGCAGCACACATCCCTTCAGCTCTGGGGCCAACGTCCTGACTTTC.

The chain carries TRBV5-8 and TRBJ1-5; D gene ambiguous. The V gene's germline CDR1 is SGHTS and CDR2 YDEGEE. The CDR3 has 15 residues. V was clipped by 2 bases and J by 0 bases, with 9 bases between them. As DNA, the CDR3 is TGTGCCAGCAGCTTCTCGGGGTCTAGCAATCAGCCCCAGCATTTT. Amino acids: CASSFSGSSNQPQHF.